The sequence of this T cell receptor beta chain was determined in a study of graft-versus-host responses after intestinal transplantation. Study details: Each recipient received a multivisceral, liver-intestinal, or isolated intestinal graft. Notes on the study in general: Allograft clonal ratios (graft-versus-host to host-versus-graft) were high in patients who had graft-donor T cell macrochimerism. Analysis identified GvH clones in recipient marrow, with some appearing first in ileum or blood.

Assay used: immunoSEQ multiplex PCR; TCRdb lists only in-frame clones, some missing. The sample has about 29,000 clones; about 85% are singletons. The CDR3 is made up of 18 amino acids. A remark on this clone: The target antigen is unknown.

Here the sequenced sample was PBMCs, taken nearly 470 days after intestinal transplantation. This TCR derives from a human patient who received an intestinal transplant, so some T cells may come from the graft donor. This chain joins TRBV1 and TRBJ2-1; TRBD2, the table's D call, was not compared with the DNA. TRBV1 corresponds to a pseudogene. The CDR3 DNA reads TGCACCAGCAGCCCAGAGGGGGGGCTGGAAAACTCCTACAATGAGCAGTTCTTC. Encoded protein: CTSSPEGGLENSYNEQFF.